This T cell receptor (beta chain) came from a study of blood T cell repertoires in COVID-19. Study summary: The samples span acute and convalescent COVID-19 from the United States, Italy and Spain.

Germline V gives CDR1 MNHNS, CDR2 SASEGT. Between the trimmed V and J ends, which lost 3 bases and 8 bases, there was a span of 13 bases. CDR3 length: 14 residues. In the study's own analysis: Estimated nucleated cell counts came from reference gene primer amplification. Profiled with immunoSEQ multiplex PCR; TCRdb holds only in-frame clones, not every one. V and J calls and clone size are copied from that table; D and trimming were computed from the DNA. The repertoire consists of some 200,000 clones, with approximately 83% occurring once and the leading ten covering roughly 1.3%. The chain combines TRBV6-1 with TRBJ1-4, with D perhaps TRBD1 (6 bases). Material for sequencing was peripheral blood. The TCR comes from a woman in her 30s with COVID-19, enrolled during active disease. CDR3 in DNA: TGTGCCAGCAGTGAGGCGGGGGCAAGAGAAAAACTGTTTTTT. Translated: CASSEAGAREKLFF.